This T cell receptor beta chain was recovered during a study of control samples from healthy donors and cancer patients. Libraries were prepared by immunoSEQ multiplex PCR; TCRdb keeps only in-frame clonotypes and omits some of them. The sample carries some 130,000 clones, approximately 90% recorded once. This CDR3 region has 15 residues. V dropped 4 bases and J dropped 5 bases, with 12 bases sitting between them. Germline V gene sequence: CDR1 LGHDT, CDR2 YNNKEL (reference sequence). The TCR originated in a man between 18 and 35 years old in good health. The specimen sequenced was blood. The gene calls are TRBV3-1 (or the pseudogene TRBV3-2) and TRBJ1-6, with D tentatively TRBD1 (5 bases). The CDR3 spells CASSPGTVDNSPLHF. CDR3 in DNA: TGTGCCAGCAGCCCGGGGACGGTTGATAATTCACCCCTCCACTTT.